The 23 T cell receptor beta chains listed next were all sequenced from one sample in a study of a mutant IDH1 vaccine in newly diagnosed glioma. TCRdb's table, derived via immunoSEQ multiplex PCR, lists solely in-frame clones and lacks some. The repertoire holds more than 50,000 clones, with about four fifths as singletons. Time point defined: week 11, during vaccination. Alongside topical imiquimod, each dose of vaccine comprised 300 ug of mutant IDH1 20-mer peptide. The antigens of these receptors remain unknown. Specimen: PBMCs, collected from a glioma patient whose treatment included an IDH1 peptide vaccine. Receptors originate from a man aged 45-65 years with glioma.

The V and J genes are TRBV7-9 and TRBJ2-3, with D uncertain. Germline V gene sequence: CDR1 SEHNR, CDR2 FQNEAQ (reference sequence). The CDR3 runs to 16 residues. Trimming removed 3 bases at V and 1 base at J, with 14 bases between. CDR3 in DNA: TGTGCCAGCAGCTTTGCCCTCAGCGTTCGCACAGATACGCAGTATTTT. This gives the protein CASSFALSVRTDTQYF. The full variable domain, with the rest looked up from reference TRBV7-9 and TRBJ2-3, is DTGVSQNPRHKITKRGQNVTFRCDPISEHNRLYWYRQTLGQGPEFLTYFQNEAQLEKSRLLSDRFSAERPKGSFSTLEIQRTEQGDSAMYLCASSFALSVRTDTQYFGPGTRLTVL.

The chain employs TRBV18 and TRBJ2-7, with no clear D. The CDR3 runs 11 residues. CDR1 and CDR2 (germline): KGHSH, LQKENI. Trimming took 2 bases from V and 10 from J, leaving 9 bases between them. The CDR3 reads CASSPNTDQYF. The CDR3 DNA reads TGTGCCAGCTCACCAAACACAGACCAGTACTTC.

V is TRBV29-1 and J is TRBJ1-1; D unclear. The V end was cut by 4 bases, the J end by 10 bases, with 13 bases between. The CDR3 is made up of 11 amino acids. From germline, CDR1 is SQVTM and CDR2 ANQGSEA. As DNA, the CDR3 is TGCAGCGTTGCCAAGGAAAAGGGAGCTTTCTTT. Residues: CSVAKEKGAFF.

This rearrangement joins TRBV21-1 to TRBJ2-7. TRBV21-1 is an annotated pseudogene. This CDR3 is built from 10 residues. The CDR3 nucleotides read TGTGCCAGCAGCAAATACGAGCAGTACTTC. It codes for CASSKYEQYF.

The chain employs TRBV6-5 and TRBJ2-5; TRBD2 matches at 9 bases. The V gene's germline CDR1 is MNHEY and CDR2 SVGAGI. This CDR3 comprises 16 residues. Trimming cost V 3 bases and J 7 bases; bases outside gene matches: 12. In nucleotides, the CDR3 is TGTGCCAGCAGTTATGTCACCAGCGGGGGGAAAGGGACCCAGTACTTC. Amino acids: CASSYVTSGGKGTQYF.

This clone was counted a single time. The gene calls are TRBV19 and TRBJ1-3, with 8 bases identical to TRBD1. Germline trimming cut 3 bases from V and 4 bases from J; bases unmatched to any gene: 5. The CDR3 has 15 amino acids. Germline V gene data show CDR1 as LNHDA and CDR2 as SQIVND (reference sequence). The DNA of the CDR3 is TGTGCCAGTAGTATCGGACAGGGAACCGGAAACACCATATATTTT. This sequence encodes CASSIGQGTGNTIYF.

The chain joins TRBV19 to TRBJ2-1; 9 positions agree with TRBD2. CDR3 length equals 15 residues. The trim removed 3 bases at V and 8 bases at J, leaving 8 bases unmatched. The germline V gene has CDR1 LNHDA and CDR2 SQIVND (reference sequence). The CDR3 spells CASSMVVAGVDEQFF. Here the CDR3 DNA reads TGTGCCAGTAGTATGGTTGTAGCGGGGGTGGATGAGCAGTTCTTC.

This chain joins TRBV27 and TRBJ2-7; D possibly corresponds to TRBD2 (5 bases). The CDR3 runs to 11 residues. Germline CDR1 reads MNHEY; CDR2 reads SMNVEV (reference sequence). V was shortened by 5 bases and J by 6 bases, with 8 bases between the two germline ends. In DNA form, the CDR3 reads TGTGCCAGCAGTAACGGAGGCGAGCAGTACTTC. Its translation: CASSNGGEQYF.

The gene calls are TRBV20-1 and TRBJ1-1; D is unclear. Trimming took 0 bases from V and 5 from J, leaving 1 base between them. The CDR3 length is 10 residues. In germline, CDR1 is DFQATT, CDR2 SNEGSKA (reference sequence). CDR3 sequence: CSARETEAFF. CDR3 bases: TGCAGTGCTAGAGAAACTGAAGCTTTCTTT.

The genes are TRBV7-8 and TRBJ2-7; D might be TRBD1 (5 bases). CDR3 length equals 12 residues. Germline V gene lookup returns CDR1 SGHVS and CDR2 FQNEAQ. V was trimmed by 8 bases and J by 1 base, leaving 9 bases between them. The CDR3 DNA is TGTGCCAGCGGACAAACGTCCTACGAGCAGTACTTC. As protein: CASGQTSYEQYF.

This chain links TRBV5-1 with TRBJ2-3; D call uncertain. The V end was cut by 5 bases, the J end by 2 bases, with 12 bases between. The CDR3 sequence is 14 residues long. Germline values: CDR1 SGHRS, CDR2 YFSETQ. Written as DNA, the CDR3 is TGCGCCAGCAGGGGCGGAGAGCCCACAGATACGCAGTATTTT. It encodes CASRGGEPTDTQYF.

The chain is built from TRBV30 and TRBJ1-1; D might be TRBD1 (5 bases). CDR1 is GTSNPN and CDR2 is SVGIG in the germline V gene (reference sequence). The CDR3 is 11 amino acids. V lost 5 bases to trimming and J lost 4 bases, with 8 bases between them. The DNA for the CDR3 is TGTGCCTGGGGGGGGACCACTGAAGCTTTCTTT. It yields the protein CAWGGTTEAFF.

CDR3 protein: CASSLGRGDWLDEQYF. CDR3 nucleotide sequence: TGTGCCAGCAGCTTAGGCCGGGGGGATTGGCTCGACGAGCAGTACTTC. The chain uses TRBV11-3 and TRBJ2-7; TRBD2 matches at 7 bases. This CDR3 region has 16 residues. Germline lookup yields CDR1 SGHNT and CDR2 YENEEA. V lost 1 base to trimming and J lost 5 bases; unmatched junction nucleotides: 11.

This chain joins TRBV5-6 and TRBJ1-3; TRBD1 is a possible D gene (5 bases). CDR1 is SGHDT, CDR2 YYEEEE, per germline. V was cut by 4 bases and J by 3 bases, with 23 bases left in between. This CDR3 is 18 amino acids long. The CDR3 reads CASSPTWGESLVGNTIYF. In nucleotides, the CDR3 is TGTGCCAGCAGCCCAACTTGGGGGGAAAGCTTGGTTGGAAACACCATATATTTT.

This sequence joins TRBV5-1 and TRBJ2-7; D tentatively fits TRBD1 or TRBD2 (5 bases each). The CDR3 length is 14 residues. Germline V lookup: CDR1 SGHRS, CDR2 YFSETQ. V lost 2 bases and J lost 3, with 12 bases in between. The CDR3 DNA follows: TGCGCCAGCAGCTTAAGTCAGGGAGTCTACGAGCAGTACTTC. It specifies CASSLSQGVYEQYF.

This clone was detected only a few times. The rearrangement uses TRBV7-2 and TRBJ1-1; 12 bases are a match to TRBD1. Germline trimming cut 3 bases from V and 6 bases from J; bases unmatched to any gene: 8. CDR3 length: 16 amino acids. CDR1 and CDR2 from the germline V gene are SGHTA and FQGNSA. The CDR3 DNA sequence: TGTGCCAGCAGCTTTAGGGGACAGGGGGCTCTGGCTGAAGCTTTCTTT. Protein: CASSFRGQGALAEAFF.

V is TRBV4-2 and J is TRBJ1-4; tentative D call: TRBD1 (5 bases). Trimming shortened V by 1 base and J by 4 bases, and 7 bases separated the two germline ends. The CDR3 runs 14 residues. Germline V gene data show CDR1 as LGHNA and CDR2 as YNFKEQ. DNA for the CDR3: TGTGCCAGCAGCCAAGTGGGGGGTAATGAAAAACTGTTTTTT. It specifies CASSQVGGNEKLFF.

The V and J genes are TRBV14 and TRBJ1-2, with 8 bases aligning to TRBD1. The CDR3 is made up of 17 amino acids. The V gene's germline CDR1 is SGHDN and CDR2 FVKESK. With 1 base clipped from V and 5 bases from J, the junction kept 12 bases outside the gene matches. The CDR3, as DNA: TGTGCCAGCAGCCAAGGGAGGGACAGGCGGGTGGATTATGGCTACACCTTC. This codes for CASSQGRDRRVDYGYTF.

CDR3 DNA sequence: TGTGCCAGTAGAACCCGGGACGCTAATCAGCCCCAGCATTTT. It translates to CASRTRDANQPQHF. V and J are TRBV19 and TRBJ1-5, with TRBD1 as a possible D gene (5 bases). Per the germline V gene, CDR1 is LNHDA and CDR2 is SQIVND (reference sequence). The length of the CDR3 is 14 residues. V lost 6 bases to trimming and J lost 4 bases, with 13 bases between them.

The gene calls are TRBV11-2 and TRBJ2-2, with D hard to call. The CDR3 runs 14 residues. The V gene's germline CDR1 is SGHAT and CDR2 FQNNGV. V was cut by 3 bases and J by 0 bases, with 5 bases left in between. Here the CDR3 DNA reads TGTGCCAGCAGCTTTGGGCCGAACACCGGGGAGCTGTTTTTT. This codes for CASSFGPNTGELFF.

The chain carries TRBV6-4 and TRBJ2-2, with D unresolved. The CDR3 is 15 residues long. CDR1 and CDR2 from the germline V gene are MRHNA and SNTAGT. The germline V and J ends were trimmed by 3 bases and 6 bases, with 14 bases remaining between them. The CDR3 reads CASSDLGAGPGELFF. The CDR3 DNA reads as TGTGCCAGCAGTGATTTAGGAGCCGGGCCCGGGGAGCTGTTTTTT.

The rearrangement joins TRBV2 to TRBJ2-7; weak D call: TRBD2 (6 bases). CDR3 length equals 16 residues. From germline, CDR1 is SNHLY and CDR2 FYNNEI. Trimming pared 2 bases from V and 4 bases from J, leaving 18 bases between. CDR3 DNA sequence: TGTGCCAGCAGTGAAACCCAGCACGACCGGGAGTACGAGCAGTACTTC. This codes for CASSETQHDREYEQYF.

The chain couples TRBV5-1 to TRBJ2-2; the match to TRBD1 covers 9 bases. The ends lost 3 bases at V and 6 bases at J; junction bases unmatched: 6. This CDR3 contains 15 residues. Per the germline V gene, CDR1 is SGHRS and CDR2 is YFSETQ. In DNA form, the CDR3 reads TGCGCCAGCAGCTGGGACAGGGTCGTCGCCGGGGAGCTGTTTTTT. Amino acids: CASSWDRVVAGELFF.